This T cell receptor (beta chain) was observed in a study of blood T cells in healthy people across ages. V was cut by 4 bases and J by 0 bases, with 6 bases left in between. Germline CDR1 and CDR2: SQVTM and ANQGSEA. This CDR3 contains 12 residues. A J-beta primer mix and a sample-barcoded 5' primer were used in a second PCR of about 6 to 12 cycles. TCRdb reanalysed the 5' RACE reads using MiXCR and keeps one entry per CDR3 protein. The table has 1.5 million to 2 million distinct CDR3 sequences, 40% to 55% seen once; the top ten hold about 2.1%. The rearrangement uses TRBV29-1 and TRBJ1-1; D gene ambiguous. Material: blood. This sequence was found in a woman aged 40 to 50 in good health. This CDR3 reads CSVGRMNTEAFF. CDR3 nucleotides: TGCAGCGTTGGACGGATGAACACTGAAGCTTTCTTT.